This T cell receptor beta chain was sequenced during a study of early T cells in non-severe SARS-CoV-2 infection. Points on this clonotype: An end of the junction does not agree with germline; a read error may underlie this.

Germline V gene data show CDR1 as SSHAT and CDR2 as FNYEAQ (reference sequence). This CDR3 region has 12 residues. TCRdb re-called the 5' RACE reads through MiXCR, storing one row per CDR3 protein. The sample holds 50,000 to 65,000 distinct CDR3 sequences, about an eighth seen once. This clonotype originated in an adult who was a healthcare worker with PCR-confirmed SARS-CoV-2 infection or an uninfected control (not recorded which). This rearrangement joins TRBV7-7 to TRBJ1-6; possibly TRBD1 for D (6 bases). Material for sequencing was whole blood. CDR3 amino acids: CASSLGGSPLHF. The CDR3 DNA is TGTGCTAGCAGCTTAGGGGGGTCACCCCTCCACTTT.